These 32 T cell receptor beta chains were all obtained from the same sample, sequenced in a study of identical twins. TCRdb ran MiXCR on the 5' RACE reads and lists one entry per CDR3 protein. The sample comprises about 520,000 distinct CDR3 sequences, approximately 22% of which are singletons, and about 0.99% rests with the top ten. Separately, the same data were catalogued under a study of T cells expressing NK-cell markers.

The sequencing input was CD4+ T cells sorted from blood. The origin of the receptors is a woman between 18 and 29 years old in good health.

The CDR3 sequence is CSASESTGELFF. In nucleotides, the CDR3 is TGCAGTGCTAGTGAAAGCACCGGGGAGCTGTTTTTT. The chain recombines TRBV20-1 with TRBJ2-2, with D unresolved. CDR3 length: 12 amino acids. V lost 3 bases, J lost 4 bases, and 6 bases lay in between. CDR1 and CDR2 from the germline V gene are DFQATT and SNEGSKA (reference sequence).

This clonotype was detected only a few times. The chain employs TRBV5-1 and TRBJ2-7; D unclear. Germline V gene sequence: CDR1 SGHRS, CDR2 YFSETQ. The CDR3 spans 14 residues. V lost 3 bases, J lost 1 base, and 11 bases lay in between. The CDR3 loop is CASSYRTGSYEQYF. CDR3 coding DNA: TGCGCCAGCAGCTACCGTACCGGGTCCTACGAGCAGTACTTC.

At least ten counts were recorded for this clonotype. The gene calls are TRBV20-1 and TRBJ1-1; 10 positions match TRBD1. V lost 1 base and J lost 5; bases outside the gene matches: 7. This CDR3 is 15 amino acids long. Germline CDR1 is DFQATT and CDR2 is SNEGSKA (reference sequence). CDR3 sequence: CSARVGGQGGTEAFF. CDR3 nucleotide sequence: TGCAGTGCTAGAGTGGGTGGACAGGGGGGGACTGAAGCTTTCTTT.

This clonotype was counted many times. The V gene is TRBV29-1, the J gene TRBJ2-7; tentative D call: TRBD1 (7 bases). Germline lookup yields CDR1 SQVTM and CDR2 ANQGSEA. The V end lost 1 base, the J end lost 1 base, and 17 bases lay between the germline ends. This CDR3 region has 16 residues. The CDR3 coding sequence is TGCAGCGTTGAAGGGAGGGGGCGCCTCTGGTCCTACGAGCAGTACTTC. It yields the protein CSVEGRGRLWSYEQYF.

This chain joins TRBV20-1 and TRBJ2-7, with TRBD2 identical over 11 bases. CDR1 DFQATT and CDR2 SNEGSKA come from the germline V gene (reference sequence). V lost 5 bases and J lost 2; bases outside the gene matches: 5. The CDR3 length is 14 residues. CDR3 loop: CSAVLAGVPYEQYF. CDR3 DNA sequence: TGCAGTGCTGTACTAGCGGGAGTTCCCTACGAGCAGTACTTC.

This clonotype occurred a few times. The V and J genes are TRBV4-3 and TRBJ2-7, with TRBD1 matching over 9 bases. The junction had 9 bases not matched to a gene; V was cut back by 5 bases and J by 4 bases. The V gene's germline CDR1 is LGHNA and CDR2 YSLEER. The CDR3 contains 15 residues. The CDR3 nucleotides read TGCGCCAGCAGCTCTCGGACAGGGGAGGGGTACGAGCAGTACTTC. Protein product: CASSSRTGEGYEQYF.

Here the CDR3 reads CATSRGLAGGRETQYF. DNA for the CDR3: TGTGCCACCAGCAGAGGATTAGCGGGGGGGCGGGAGACCCAGTACTTC. This sequence joins TRBV15 and TRBJ2-5, with 11 bases identical to TRBD2. The CDR3 consists of 16 residues. J gave up 5 bases and V 1 base, and 6 bases lay outside the gene matches. Germline-derived CDR1 and CDR2 are LNHNV and YYDKDF (reference sequence). The whole variable domain, remainder taken from reference TRBV15 and TRBJ2-5, is DAMVIQNPRYQVTQFGKPVTLSCSQTLNHNVMYWYQQKSSQAPKLLFHYYDKDFNNEADTPDNFQSRRPNTSFCFLDIRSPGLGDTAMYLCATSRGLAGGRETQYFGPGTRLLVL.

This clonotype was detected a few times. The V and J genes are TRBV12-3 or TRBV12-4 and TRBJ2-7, with 7 bases that match TRBD1. Trimming cost V 5 bases and J 2 bases; bases outside gene matches: 9. The CDR3 loop spans 15 amino acids. CDR3 coding DNA: TGTGCCAGCAGTCCCGGGACAGCTAGCCCCTACGAGCAGTACTTC. It yields the protein CASSPGTASPYEQYF.

The rearrangement links TRBV20-1 to TRBJ2-5; 10 bases map to TRBD2. CDR1 is DFQATT and CDR2 is SNEGSKA in the germline V gene (reference sequence). The CDR3 is made up of 15 amino acids. Trimming took 5 bases from V and 5 from J; bases not matched to a gene: 11. The CDR3 loop reads CSALNPSGGGETQYF. The DNA of the CDR3 is TGCAGTGCTCTCAACCCTAGCGGGGGAGGGGAGACCCAGTACTTC.

The chain has TRBV9 and TRBJ2-1; D gene uncertain. V was trimmed by 0 bases and J by 7 bases, leaving 5 bases between them. CDR1 is SGDLS and CDR2 is YYNGEE in the germline V gene. The CDR3 covers 12 residues. In nucleotides, the CDR3 is TGTGCCAGCAGCGTAGAATATAATGAGCAGTTCTTC. Translating it yields CASSVEYNEQFF. The full variable domain, completed using reference TRBV9 and TRBJ2-1, is DSGVTQTPKHLITATGQRVTLRCSPRSGDLSVYWYQQSLDQGLQFLIQYYNGEERAKGNILERFSAQQFPDLHSELNLSSLELGDSALYFCASSVEYNEQFFGPGTRLTVL.

This clonotype was observed a few times. The chain uses TRBV6-5 and TRBJ2-1; 9 nucleotides match TRBD2. Trimming cost V 0 bases and J 5 bases; bases outside gene matches: 5. Germline V gene sequence: CDR1 MNHEY, CDR2 SVGAGI. The CDR3 loop spans 16 amino acids. The CDR3 region is CASSYSGRGGNNEQFF. The CDR3 nucleotides are TGTGCCAGCAGTTACTCGGGGCGGGGGGGAAACAATGAGCAGTTCTTC.

This clonotype was recorded many times. This rearrangement joins TRBV29-1 to TRBJ2-1; weak D call: TRBD1 (6 bases). Germline V gives CDR1 SQVTM, CDR2 ANQGSEA. V was clipped by 7 bases and J by 0 bases, with 10 bases between them. There are 13 residues in the CDR3. The CDR3 nucleotides read TGCAGCGAACGAGGGGGCTCCTACAATGAGCAGTTCTTC. Amino acids: CSERGGSYNEQFF.

The chain recombines TRBV19 with TRBJ2-1; the match to TRBD2 covers 8 bases. After removal of 3 bases from V and 0 bases from J, the junction contained 1 base not matched to a gene. The CDR3 loop spans 15 amino acids. Per germline, CDR1 LNHDA and CDR2 SQIVND (reference sequence). The CDR3 nucleotides are TGTGCCAGTAGTATGGCGGGGGGCTCCTACAATGAGCAGTTCTTC. It is translated as CASSMAGGSYNEQFF.

There are a few counts of this clonotype. The rearrangement uses TRBV14 and TRBJ2-7, with a possible D match to TRBD2 (6 bases). The V gene's germline CDR1 is SGHDN and CDR2 FVKESK. V was clipped by 3 bases and J by 7 bases, with 13 bases between them. CDR3 length: 13 amino acids. The CDR3 DNA follows: TGTGCCAGCAGCCACCCCTTCGGGAGTGAGCAGTACTTC. Translating it yields CASSHPFGSEQYF.

This clonotype came up a few times. The chain uses TRBV7-6 and TRBJ2-3; the D is unclear. The germline gives CDR1 SGHVS, CDR2 FNYEAQ. Trimming took off 5 bases at V and 6 bases at J, with 12 bases between the two ends. CDR3 length: 13 residues. CDR3 DNA: TGTGCCAGCAGCAGGAGCCTCCTGGATACGCAGTATTTT. Translation: CASSRSLLDTQYF.

The CDR3 DNA follows: TGCGCCAGCAGCCCACACACTCACCAAGAGACCCAGTACTTC. This encodes CASSPHTHQETQYF. The gene calls are TRBV5-1 and TRBJ2-5; D unclear. Germline V lookup: CDR1 SGHRS, CDR2 YFSETQ. Trimming shortened V by 4 bases and J by 0 bases, and 10 bases separated the two germline ends. This CDR3 contains 14 residues. Filled out from reference TRBV5-1 and TRBJ2-5, the complete variable domain reads KAGVTQTPRYLIKTRGQQVTLSCSPISGHRSVSWYQQTPGQGLQFLFEYFSETQRNKGNFPGRFSGRQFSNSRSEMNVSTLELGDSALYLCASSPHTHQETQYFGPGTRLLVL.

A single count supports this clonotype. The V call is TRBV11-1, the J call TRBJ1-1, with a possible D match to TRBD1 (5 bases). The germline V gene has CDR1 SGHAT and CDR2 FQDESV (reference sequence). Trimming took off 6 bases at V and 4 bases at J, with 12 bases between the two ends. The CDR3 runs to 13 residues. This CDR3 reads CASSYTGSTEAFF. In DNA form, the CDR3 reads TGTGCCAGCAGTTACACAGGTTCCACTGAAGCTTTCTTT.

This clonotype has a handful of counts. V usage is TRBV20-1 and J usage is TRBJ2-5; 9 nucleotides agree with TRBD2. The CDR3 is 14 amino acids. Germline CDR1 reads DFQATT; CDR2 reads SNEGSKA (reference sequence). J lost 2 bases, V lost 3 bases, and 4 bases had no gene match. The CDR3 loop reads CSASRSGGQETQYF. The DNA for the CDR3 is TGCAGTGCTAGTCGGAGCGGGGGGCAAGAGACCCAGTACTTC.

This clonotype has a handful of counts. The V and J genes are TRBV20-1 and TRBJ1-2; 8 nucleotides match TRBD1. Trimming removed 6 bases from V and 7 bases from J; junction bases left unmatched: 13. This CDR3 is 14 amino acids long. Germline CDR1 reads DFQATT; CDR2 reads SNEGSKA (reference sequence). The CDR3 spells CSAPPDRGGGGYTF. CDR3 DNA sequence: TGCAGTGCCCCTCCCGACAGGGGCGGGGGTGGCTACACCTTC.

This chain joins TRBV20-1 and TRBJ2-1; TRBD2 is a possible D gene (6 bases). Germline-derived CDR1 and CDR2 are DFQATT and SNEGSKA (reference sequence). The CDR3 contains 14 residues. The CDR3: CTAVPAGTFGEQFF. CDR3 bases: TGCACCGCCGTTCCAGCGGGTACATTCGGTGAGCAGTTCTTC.

This clonotype was seen more than once but under ten times. V gene TRBV29-1 combines with J gene TRBJ2-1; no clear D gene. Trimming stripped 4 bases from V and 9 bases from J, with 10 bases between. There are 11 residues in the CDR3. Germline loops: CDR1 SQVTM, CDR2 ANQGSEA. CDR3 protein: CSVGQEGEQFF. The CDR3 DNA follows: TGCAGCGTTGGGCAGGAAGGTGAGCAGTTCTTC.

This clonotype was observed a few times. The chain is built from TRBV20-1 and TRBJ1-1; D is uncertain. The germline V gene encodes CDR1 DFQATT and CDR2 SNEGSKA (reference sequence). CDR3 length: 14 amino acids. Trimming left V 3 bases short and J 0 bases short, with 11 bases between. For the CDR3, the DNA is TGCAGTGCTAGGAGGGCGGGGATGAACACTGAAGCTTTCTTT. Protein product: CSARRAGMNTEAFF.

J is TRBJ2-7 and V is TRBV3-1; TRBD1 matches 9 bases. Germline CDR1 is LGHDT and CDR2 is YNNKEL (reference sequence). V shed 3 bases, J shed 6 bases, and the junction held 6 bases outside the gene matches. This CDR3 has 14 amino acids. As DNA, the CDR3 is TGTGCCAGCAGCCAGAGGGACAGGGTCAGCGAGCAGTACTTC. It encodes CASSQRDRVSEQYF.

This clonotype showed up just a few times. The CDR3 sequence: CASSHTGDYEQYF. In DNA form, the CDR3 reads TGCGCCAGCAGCCATACAGGGGACTACGAGCAGTACTTC. V gene TRBV5-1 combines with J gene TRBJ2-7, with TRBD1 identical over 7 bases. V lost 4 bases and J lost 3; bases outside the gene matches: 4. The CDR3 has 13 residues. CDR1 is SGHRS and CDR2 is YFSETQ in the germline V gene.

V gene TRBV9 combines with J gene TRBJ1-1; a weak D match, TRBD1 (6 bases). V was cut by 4 bases and J by 5 bases, with 15 bases left in between. CDR3 length: 14 amino acids. Germline lookup yields CDR1 SGDLS and CDR2 YYNGEE. The CDR3 sequence is CASSIDGGRTEAFF. CDR3 nucleotides: TGTGCCAGCAGCATAGACGGGGGGCGGACTGAAGCTTTCTTT.

This clonotype came up a few times. The chain combines TRBV5-1 with TRBJ2-7, with 16 bases that match TRBD2. J gave up 4 bases and V 3 bases, and 4 bases lay outside the gene matches. CDR1 is SGHRS and CDR2 is YFSETQ in the germline V gene. The CDR3 has 16 residues. In DNA form, the CDR3 reads TGCGCCAGCAGCTCGGGACTAGCGGGAGGGATGTACGAGCAGTACTTC. Amino acids: CASSSGLAGGMYEQYF.

This clonotype appeared a few times. The chain uses TRBV7-2 and TRBJ2-1, with D unclear. This CDR3 has 14 residues. With 3 bases removed from V and 8 bases from J, the gap between germline ends came to 14 bases. Looked up from germline, CDR1 is SGHTA and CDR2 is FQGNSA. In DNA form, the CDR3 reads TGTGCCAGCAGCTTGACCGCCGGAGCGTATGAGCAGTTCTTC. This translates into CASSLTAGAYEQFF.

This clonotype was found many times. The rearrangement joins TRBV29-1 to TRBJ2-2; D may be TRBD1 or TRBD2 (5 bases each). Trimming removed 7 bases at V and 5 bases at J, with 20 bases between. The germline CDR1 and CDR2 sequences are SQVTM and ANQGSEA. This CDR3 region has 15 residues. Here the CDR3 reads CSGMGVAGSTGELFF. The CDR3 nucleotides are TGCAGCGGAATGGGGGTGGCAGGGAGTACCGGGGAGCTGTTTTTT.

J is TRBJ2-5 and V is TRBV28, with D perhaps matching TRBD1 or TRBD2 (7 bases each). The germline gives CDR1 MDHEN, CDR2 SYDVKM. Deletions cut 5 bases from V and 5 bases from J, with 12 bases between. This CDR3 contains 13 residues. CDR3: CASSQGGTETQYF. CDR3 nucleotides: TGTGCCAGCAGTCAGGGGGGGACGGAGACCCAGTACTTC.

The chain employs TRBV7-8 and TRBJ1-1; TRBD1 matches at 8 bases. The CDR3 consists of 13 residues. Germline V CDR1 and CDR2: SGHVS, FQNEAQ. V lost 5 bases, J lost 5 bases, and 4 bases stayed unmatched. The chain's CDR3 is CASSRQGSTEAFF. The CDR3 DNA reads as TGTGCCAGCAGCCGACAGGGGTCAACTGAAGCTTTCTTT.

The table lists this clonotype with many counts. The chain couples TRBV29-1 to TRBJ2-4; D unresolved. Germline V CDR1 and CDR2: SQVTM, ANQGSEA. This CDR3 region has 11 residues. With 5 bases removed from V and 4 bases from J, the gap between germline ends came to 6 bases. The CDR3 DNA follows: TGCAGCGTTATAAAGAAAAACATTCAGTACTTC. Protein: CSVIKKNIQYF.

V gene TRBV20-1 combines with J gene TRBJ1-2, with D unclear. The germline CDR1 and CDR2 sequences are DFQATT and SNEGSKA (reference sequence). V dropped 5 bases and J dropped 11 bases, with 18 bases sitting between them. The CDR3 runs 12 residues. In DNA, the CDR3 is TGCAGTGCTGGAACAACTGGTCGAGGGTACACCTTC. Translating gives CSAGTTGRGYTF.